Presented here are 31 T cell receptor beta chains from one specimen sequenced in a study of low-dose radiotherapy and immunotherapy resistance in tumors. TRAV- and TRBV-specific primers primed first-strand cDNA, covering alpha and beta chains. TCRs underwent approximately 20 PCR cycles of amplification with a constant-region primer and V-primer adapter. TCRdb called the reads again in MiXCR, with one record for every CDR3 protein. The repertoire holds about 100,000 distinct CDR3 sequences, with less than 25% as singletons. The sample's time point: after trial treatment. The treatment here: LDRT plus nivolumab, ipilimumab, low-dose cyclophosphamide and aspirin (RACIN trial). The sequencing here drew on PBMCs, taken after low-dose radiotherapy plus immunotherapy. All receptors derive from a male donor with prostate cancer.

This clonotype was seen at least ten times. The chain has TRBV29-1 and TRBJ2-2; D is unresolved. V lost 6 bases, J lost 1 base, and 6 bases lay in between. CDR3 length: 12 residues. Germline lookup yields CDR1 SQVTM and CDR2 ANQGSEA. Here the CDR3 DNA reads TGCAGCGTCAGCCGGAACACCGGGGAGCTGTTTTTT. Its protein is CSVSRNTGELFF.

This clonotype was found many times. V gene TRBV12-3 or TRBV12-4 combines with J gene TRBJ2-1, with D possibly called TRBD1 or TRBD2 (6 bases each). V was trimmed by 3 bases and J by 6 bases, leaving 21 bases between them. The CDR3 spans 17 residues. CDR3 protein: CASSLRRAGQRGNEQFF. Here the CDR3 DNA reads TGTGCCAGCAGTTTGCGTCGCGCGGGACAAAGGGGCAATGAGCAGTTCTTC.

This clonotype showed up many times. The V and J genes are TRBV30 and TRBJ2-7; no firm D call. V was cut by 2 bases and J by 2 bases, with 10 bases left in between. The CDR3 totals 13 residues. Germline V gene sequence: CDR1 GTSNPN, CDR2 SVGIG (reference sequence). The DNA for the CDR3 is TGTGCCTGGAGTCTTAACAGCGCCTACGAGCAGTACTTC. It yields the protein CAWSLNSAYEQYF.

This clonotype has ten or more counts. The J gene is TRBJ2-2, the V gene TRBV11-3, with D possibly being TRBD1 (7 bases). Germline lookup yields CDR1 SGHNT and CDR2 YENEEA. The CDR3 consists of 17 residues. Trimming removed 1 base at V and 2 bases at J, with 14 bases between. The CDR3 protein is CASSLGGGTANTGELFF. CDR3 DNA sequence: TGTGCCAGCAGCTTAGGTGGGGGGACAGCAAACACCGGGGAGCTGTTTTTT.

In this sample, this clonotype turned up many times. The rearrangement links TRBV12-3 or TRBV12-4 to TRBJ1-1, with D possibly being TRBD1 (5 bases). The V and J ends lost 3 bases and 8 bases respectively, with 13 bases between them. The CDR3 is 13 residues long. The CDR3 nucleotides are TGTGCCAGCAGTTTTTTTGGGGACGGAGAAGCTTTCTTT. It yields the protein CASSFFGDGEAFF.

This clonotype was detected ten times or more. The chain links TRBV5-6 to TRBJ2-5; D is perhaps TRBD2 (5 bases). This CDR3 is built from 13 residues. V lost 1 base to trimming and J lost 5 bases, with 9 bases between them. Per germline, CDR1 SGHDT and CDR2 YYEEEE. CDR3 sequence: CASSLPGRETQYF. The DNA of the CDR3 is TGTGCCAGCAGCTTGCCGGGAAGGGAGACCCAGTACTTC.

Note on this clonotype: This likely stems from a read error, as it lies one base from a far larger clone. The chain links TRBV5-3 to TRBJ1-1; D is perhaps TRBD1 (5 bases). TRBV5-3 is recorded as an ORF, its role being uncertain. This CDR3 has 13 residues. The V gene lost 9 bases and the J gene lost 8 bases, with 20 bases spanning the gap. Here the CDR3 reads CANSLEMGREAFF. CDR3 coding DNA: TGTGCCAACAGCTTGGAAATGGGGCGGGAAGCTTTCTTT.

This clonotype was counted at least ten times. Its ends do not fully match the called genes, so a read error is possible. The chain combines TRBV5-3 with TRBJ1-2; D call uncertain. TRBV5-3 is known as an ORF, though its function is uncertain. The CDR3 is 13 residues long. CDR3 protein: CASSLGHYYGYTF. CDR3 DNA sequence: TGTGCCAGCAGCTTAGGGCATTACTATGGCTACACCTTC.

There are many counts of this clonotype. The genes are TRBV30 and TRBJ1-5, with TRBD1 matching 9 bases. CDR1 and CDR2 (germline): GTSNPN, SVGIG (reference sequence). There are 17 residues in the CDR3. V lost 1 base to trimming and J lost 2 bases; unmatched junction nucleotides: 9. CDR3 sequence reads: CAWSEFTQGAGNQPQHF. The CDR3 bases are TGTGCCTGGAGTGAATTCACACAGGGGGCGGGCAATCAGCCCCAGCATTTT.

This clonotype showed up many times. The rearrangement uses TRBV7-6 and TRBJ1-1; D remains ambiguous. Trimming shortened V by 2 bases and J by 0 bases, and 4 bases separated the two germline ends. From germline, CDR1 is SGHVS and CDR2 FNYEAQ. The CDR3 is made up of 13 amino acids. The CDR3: CASSLYLNTEAFF. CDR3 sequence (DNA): TGTGCCAGCAGCTTATACTTGAACACTGAAGCTTTCTTT.

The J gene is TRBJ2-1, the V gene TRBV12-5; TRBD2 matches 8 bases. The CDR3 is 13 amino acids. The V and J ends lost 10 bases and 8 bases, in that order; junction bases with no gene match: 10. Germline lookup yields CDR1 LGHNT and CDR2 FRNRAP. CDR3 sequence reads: CATAGRAGDEQFF. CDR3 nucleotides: TGTGCTACTGCCGGGAGGGCGGGCGATGAGCAGTTCTTC.

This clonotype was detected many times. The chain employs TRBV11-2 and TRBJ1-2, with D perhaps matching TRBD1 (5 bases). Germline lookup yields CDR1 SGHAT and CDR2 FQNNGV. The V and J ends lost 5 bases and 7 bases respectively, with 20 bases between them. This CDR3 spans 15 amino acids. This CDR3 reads CASSPSSGGVGGYTF. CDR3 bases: TGTGCCAGCAGCCCATCGTCGGGGGGGGTTGGTGGCTACACCTTC.

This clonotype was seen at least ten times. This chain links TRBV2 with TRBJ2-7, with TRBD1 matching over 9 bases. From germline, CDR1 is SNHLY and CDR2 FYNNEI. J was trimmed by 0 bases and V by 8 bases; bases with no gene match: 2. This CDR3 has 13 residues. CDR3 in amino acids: CASRDRASYEQYF. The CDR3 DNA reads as TGTGCCAGCCGGGACAGGGCCTCCTACGAGCAGTACTTC. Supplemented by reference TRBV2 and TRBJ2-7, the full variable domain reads EPEVTQTPSHQVTQMGQEVILRCVPISNHLYFYWYRQILGQKVEFLVSFYNNEISEKSEIFDDQFSVERPDGSNFTLKIRSTKLEDSAMYFCASRDRASYEQYFGPGTRLTVT.

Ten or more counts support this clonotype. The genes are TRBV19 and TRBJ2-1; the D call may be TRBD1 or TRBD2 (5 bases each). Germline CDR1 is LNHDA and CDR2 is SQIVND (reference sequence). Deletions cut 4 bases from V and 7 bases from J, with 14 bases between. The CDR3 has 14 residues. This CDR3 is CASSRERDGNEQFF. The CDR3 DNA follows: TGTGCCAGTAGTAGGGAAAGGGACGGGAATGAGCAGTTCTTC.

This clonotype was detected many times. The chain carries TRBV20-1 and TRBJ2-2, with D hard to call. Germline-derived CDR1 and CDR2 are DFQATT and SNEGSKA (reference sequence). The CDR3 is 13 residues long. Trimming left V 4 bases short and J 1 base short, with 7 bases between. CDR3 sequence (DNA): TGCAGTGCTACCCCAGGGAACACCGGGGAGCTGTTTTTT. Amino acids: CSATPGNTGELFF.

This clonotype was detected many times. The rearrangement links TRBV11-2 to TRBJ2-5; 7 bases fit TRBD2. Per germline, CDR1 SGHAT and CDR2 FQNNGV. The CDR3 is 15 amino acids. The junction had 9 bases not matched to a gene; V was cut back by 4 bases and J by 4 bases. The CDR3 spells CASSYWGEGRETQYF. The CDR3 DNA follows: TGTGCCAGCAGCTATTGGGGGGAGGGGAGAGAGACCCAGTACTTC.

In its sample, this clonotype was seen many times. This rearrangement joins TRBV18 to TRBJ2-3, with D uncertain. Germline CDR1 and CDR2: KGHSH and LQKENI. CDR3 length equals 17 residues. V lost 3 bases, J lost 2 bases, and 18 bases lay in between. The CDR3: CASSPPTLRGVTDTQYF. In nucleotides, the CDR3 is TGTGCCAGCTCACCTCCGACACTTCGCGGAGTCACAGATACGCAGTATTTT.

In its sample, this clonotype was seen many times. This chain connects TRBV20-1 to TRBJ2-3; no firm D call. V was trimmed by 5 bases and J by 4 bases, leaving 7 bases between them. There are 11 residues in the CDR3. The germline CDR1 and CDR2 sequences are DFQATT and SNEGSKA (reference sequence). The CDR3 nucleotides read TGCAGTGCTGAAAAGCCAGATACGCAGTATTTT. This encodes CSAEKPDTQYF.

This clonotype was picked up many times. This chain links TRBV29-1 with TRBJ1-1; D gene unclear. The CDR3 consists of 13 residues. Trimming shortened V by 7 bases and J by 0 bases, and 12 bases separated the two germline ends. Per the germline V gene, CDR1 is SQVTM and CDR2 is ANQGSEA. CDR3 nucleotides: TGCAGCGCGAACGGACTTATGAACACTGAAGCTTTCTTT. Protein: CSANGLMNTEAFF.

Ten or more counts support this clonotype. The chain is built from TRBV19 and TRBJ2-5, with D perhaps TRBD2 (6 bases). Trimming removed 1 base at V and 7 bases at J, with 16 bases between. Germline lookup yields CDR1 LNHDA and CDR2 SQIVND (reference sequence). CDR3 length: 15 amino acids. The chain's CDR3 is CASSIGRETLGTQYF. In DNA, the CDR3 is TGTGCCAGTAGTATAGGTCGGGAGACCTTAGGGACCCAGTACTTC.

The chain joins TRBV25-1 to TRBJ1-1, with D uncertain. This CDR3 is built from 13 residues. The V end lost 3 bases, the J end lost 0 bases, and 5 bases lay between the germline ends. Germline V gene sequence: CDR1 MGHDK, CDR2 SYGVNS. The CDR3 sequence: CASSDSLNTEAFF. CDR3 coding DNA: TGTGCCAGCAGTGACAGCTTGAACACTGAAGCTTTCTTT.

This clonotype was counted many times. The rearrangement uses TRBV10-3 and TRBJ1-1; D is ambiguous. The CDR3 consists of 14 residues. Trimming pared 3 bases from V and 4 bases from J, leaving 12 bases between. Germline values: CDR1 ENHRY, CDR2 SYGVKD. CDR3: CAISDVREGTEAFF. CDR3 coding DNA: TGTGCCATCAGTGATGTTAGGGAGGGCACTGAAGCTTTCTTT.

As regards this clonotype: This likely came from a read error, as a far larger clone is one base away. DNA for the CDR3: TGTGCCAGCGCCCGGGGAATCCAGGAAGAGACCCAGTACTTC. Protein sequence: CASARGIQEETQYF. The chain uses TRBV6-1 and TRBJ2-5; D might be TRBD2 (5 bases). The CDR3 is 14 amino acids. V gave up 8 bases and J gave up 3 bases, with 16 bases separating them. Germline V gene lookup returns CDR1 MNHNS and CDR2 SASEGT.

The CDR3 DNA reads TGTGCCAGCAGCTTGGCCCTAGCCACTGAAGCTTTCTTT. Protein product: CASSLALATEAFF. The chain links TRBV5-5 to TRBJ1-1; unclear D gene. The CDR3 consists of 13 residues. The V end was cut by 0 bases, the J end by 4 bases, with 7 bases between. Germline-derived CDR1 and CDR2 are SGHKS and YYEKEE (reference sequence).

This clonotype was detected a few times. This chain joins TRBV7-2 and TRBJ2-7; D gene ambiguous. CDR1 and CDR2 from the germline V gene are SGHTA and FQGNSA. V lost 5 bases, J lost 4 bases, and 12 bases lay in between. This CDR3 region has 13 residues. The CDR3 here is CASSPRTRYEQYF. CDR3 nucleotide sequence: TGTGCCAGCAGCCCAAGGACGAGATACGAGCAGTACTTC.

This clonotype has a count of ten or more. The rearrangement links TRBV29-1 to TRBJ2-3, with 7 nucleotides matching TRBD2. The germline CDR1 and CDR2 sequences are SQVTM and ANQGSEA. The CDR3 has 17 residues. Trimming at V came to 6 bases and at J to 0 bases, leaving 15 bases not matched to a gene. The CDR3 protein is CSVSQPSGQFSTDTQYF. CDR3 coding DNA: TGCAGCGTATCCCAACCTAGCGGCCAATTTAGCACAGATACGCAGTATTTT.

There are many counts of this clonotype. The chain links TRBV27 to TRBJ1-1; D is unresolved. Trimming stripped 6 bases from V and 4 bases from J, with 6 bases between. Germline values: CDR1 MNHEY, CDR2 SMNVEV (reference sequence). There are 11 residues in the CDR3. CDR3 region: CASRVGTEAFF. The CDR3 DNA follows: TGTGCCAGCAGGGTTGGCACTGAAGCTTTCTTT.

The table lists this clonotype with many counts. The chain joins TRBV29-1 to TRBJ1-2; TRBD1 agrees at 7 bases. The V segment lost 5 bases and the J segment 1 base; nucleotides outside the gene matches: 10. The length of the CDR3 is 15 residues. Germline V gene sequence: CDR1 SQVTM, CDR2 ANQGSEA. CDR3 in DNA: TGCAGCGTTCGACGACCGGGACAGAATAACTATGGCTACACCTTC. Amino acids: CSVRRPGQNNYGYTF.

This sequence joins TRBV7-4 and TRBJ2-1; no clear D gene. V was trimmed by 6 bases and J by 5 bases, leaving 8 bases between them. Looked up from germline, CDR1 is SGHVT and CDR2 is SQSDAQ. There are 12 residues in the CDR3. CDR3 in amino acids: CASSLTDNEQFF. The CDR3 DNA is TGTGCCAGCAGTTTAACAGACAATGAGCAGTTCTTC.

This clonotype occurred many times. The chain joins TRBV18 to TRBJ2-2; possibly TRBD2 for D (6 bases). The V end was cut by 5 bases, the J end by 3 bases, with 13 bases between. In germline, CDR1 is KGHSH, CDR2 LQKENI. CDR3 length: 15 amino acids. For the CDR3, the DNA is TGTGCCAGCTCATTCACTAGCCAGTACACCGGGGAGCTGTTTTTT. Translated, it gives CASSFTSQYTGELFF.

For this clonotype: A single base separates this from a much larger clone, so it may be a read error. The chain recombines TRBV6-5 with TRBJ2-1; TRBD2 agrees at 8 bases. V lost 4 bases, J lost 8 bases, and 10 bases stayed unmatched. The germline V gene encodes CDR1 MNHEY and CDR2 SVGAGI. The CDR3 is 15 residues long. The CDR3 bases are TGTGCCAGCAGTTTTACTAGCGGAGGTGACGATGAGCAGTTCTTC. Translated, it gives CASSFTSGGDDEQFF.